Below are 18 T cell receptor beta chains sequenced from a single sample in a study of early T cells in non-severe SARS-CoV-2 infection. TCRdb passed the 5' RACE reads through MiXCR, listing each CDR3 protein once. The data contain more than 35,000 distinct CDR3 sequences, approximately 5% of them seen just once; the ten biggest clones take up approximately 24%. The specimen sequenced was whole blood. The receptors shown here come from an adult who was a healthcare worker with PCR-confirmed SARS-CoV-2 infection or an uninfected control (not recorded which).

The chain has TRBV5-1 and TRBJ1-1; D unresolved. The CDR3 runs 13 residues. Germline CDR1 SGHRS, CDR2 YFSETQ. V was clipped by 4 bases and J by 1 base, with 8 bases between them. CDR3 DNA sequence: TGCGCCAGCAGCGTTGCGGAGAACACTGAAGCTTTCTTT. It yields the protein CASSVAENTEAFF. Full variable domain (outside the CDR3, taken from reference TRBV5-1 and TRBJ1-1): KAGVTQTPRYLIKTRGQQVTLSCSPISGHRSVSWYQQTPGQGLQFLFEYFSETQRNKGNFPGRFSGRQFSNSRSEMNVSTLELGDSALYLCASSVAENTEAFFGQGTRLTVV.

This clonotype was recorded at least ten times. The CDR3 sequence: CASSPSGGSYNEQFF. DNA of the CDR3: TGTGCCAGCAGCCCTAGCGGGGGATCCTACAATGAGCAGTTCTTC. The V call is TRBV3-1, the J call TRBJ2-1; the match to TRBD2 covers 10 bases. CDR3 size: 15 residues. The junction had 1 base not matched to a gene; V was cut back by 4 bases and J by 1 base. Per germline, CDR1 LGHDT and CDR2 YNNKEL (reference sequence).

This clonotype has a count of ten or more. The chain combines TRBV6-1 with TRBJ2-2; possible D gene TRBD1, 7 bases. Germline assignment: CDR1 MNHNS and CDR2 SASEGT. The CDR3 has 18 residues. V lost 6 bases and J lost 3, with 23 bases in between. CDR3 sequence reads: CASSLSFRRGRDTGELFF. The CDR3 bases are TGTGCCAGCAGCCTTTCTTTCAGGAGGGGGCGCGACACCGGGGAGCTGTTTTTT.

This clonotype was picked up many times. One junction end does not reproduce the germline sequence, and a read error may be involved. The CDR3 coding sequence is TGTGCCTGGAGTGTCTCATTCAGGTCTGAAAACACCATATATTTT. This codes for CAWSVSFRSENTIYF. This chain joins TRBV30 and TRBJ1-3; D is undetermined. Germline lookup yields CDR1 GTSNPN and CDR2 SVGIG (reference sequence). This CDR3 comprises 15 residues.

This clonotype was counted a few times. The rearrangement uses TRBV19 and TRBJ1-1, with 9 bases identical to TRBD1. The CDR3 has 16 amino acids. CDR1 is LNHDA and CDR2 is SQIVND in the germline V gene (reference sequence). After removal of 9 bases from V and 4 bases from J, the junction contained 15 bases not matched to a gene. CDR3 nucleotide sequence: TGTGCCAGCCTCCCGACCCCACAGGGGGCGTCCACTGAAGCTTTCTTT. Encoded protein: CASLPTPQGASTEAFF.

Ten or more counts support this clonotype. The CDR3 loop is CASSTGQGSMNTEAFF. CDR3 DNA: TGTGCCAGCAGCACTGGACAGGGCTCCATGAACACTGAAGCTTTCTTT. V usage is TRBV7-8 and J usage is TRBJ1-1; 8 positions agree with TRBD1. The CDR3 runs 16 residues. Germline assignment: CDR1 SGHVS and CDR2 FQNEAQ. V shed 5 bases, J shed 0 bases, and the junction held 8 bases outside the gene matches.

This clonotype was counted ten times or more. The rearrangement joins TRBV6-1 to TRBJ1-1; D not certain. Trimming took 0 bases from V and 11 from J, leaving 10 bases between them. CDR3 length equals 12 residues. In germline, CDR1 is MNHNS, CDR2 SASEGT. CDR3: CASSEARGYAFF. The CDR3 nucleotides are TGTGCCAGCAGTGAAGCGCGAGGTTACGCTTTCTTT.

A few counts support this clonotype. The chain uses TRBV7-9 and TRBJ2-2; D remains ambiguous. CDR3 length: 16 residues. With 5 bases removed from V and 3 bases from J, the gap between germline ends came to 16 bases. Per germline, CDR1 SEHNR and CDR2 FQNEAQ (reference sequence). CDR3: CASSTTPLGYTGELFF. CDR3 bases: TGTGCCAGCAGCACGACCCCATTAGGGTACACCGGGGAGCTGTTTTTT.

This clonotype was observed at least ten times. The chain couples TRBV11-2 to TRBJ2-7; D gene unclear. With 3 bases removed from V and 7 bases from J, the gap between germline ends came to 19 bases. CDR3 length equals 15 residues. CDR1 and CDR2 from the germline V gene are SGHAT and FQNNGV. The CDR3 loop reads CASSFSASVPWEQYF. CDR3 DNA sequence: TGTGCCAGCAGCTTTTCGGCTTCCGTTCCATGGGAGCAGTACTTC.

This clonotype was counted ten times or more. DNA of the CDR3: TGTGCCAGCAGCTCCCGGACTAGAAACAATGAGCAGTTCTTC. It yields the protein CASSSRTRNNEQFF. This rearrangement joins TRBV7-2 to TRBJ2-1, with 7 bases that match TRBD2. V shed 4 bases, J shed 5 bases, and the junction held 5 bases outside the gene matches. This CDR3 contains 14 residues. Germline-derived CDR1 and CDR2 are SGHTA and FQGNSA.

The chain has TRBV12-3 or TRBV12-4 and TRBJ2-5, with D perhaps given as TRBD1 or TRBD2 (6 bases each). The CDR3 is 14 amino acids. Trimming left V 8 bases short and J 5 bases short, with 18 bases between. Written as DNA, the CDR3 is TGTGCCAGCGGACCCGCCGGGGGCCGGGAGACCCAGTACTTC. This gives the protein CASGPAGGRETQYF.

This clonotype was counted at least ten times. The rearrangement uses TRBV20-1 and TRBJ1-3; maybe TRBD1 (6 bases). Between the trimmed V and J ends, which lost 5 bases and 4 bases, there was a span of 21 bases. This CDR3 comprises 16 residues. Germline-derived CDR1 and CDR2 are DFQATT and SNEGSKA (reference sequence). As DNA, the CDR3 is TGCAGTGCTCAGGGCAGGGGTCCCCTAGGGGGAAACACCATATATTTT. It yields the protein CSAQGRGPLGGNTIYF.

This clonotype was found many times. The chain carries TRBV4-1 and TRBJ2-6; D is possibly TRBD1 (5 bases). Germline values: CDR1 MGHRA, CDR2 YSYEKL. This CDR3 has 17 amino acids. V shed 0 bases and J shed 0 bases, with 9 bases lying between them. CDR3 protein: CASSQDLTVSGANVLTF. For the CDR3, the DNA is TGCGCCAGCAGCCAAGATCTGACAGTCTCTGGGGCCAACGTCCTGACTTTC.

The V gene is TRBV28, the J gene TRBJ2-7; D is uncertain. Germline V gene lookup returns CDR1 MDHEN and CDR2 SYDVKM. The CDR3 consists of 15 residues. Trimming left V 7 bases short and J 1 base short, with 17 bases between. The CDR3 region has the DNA TGTGCCAGCACTCCATTTGCGGCGGTATCCTACGAGCAGTACTTC. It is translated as CASTPFAAVSYEQYF. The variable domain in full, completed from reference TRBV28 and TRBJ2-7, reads DVKVTQSSRYLVKRTGEKVFLECVQDMDHENMFWYRQDPGLGLRLIYFSYDVKMKEKGDIPEGYSVSREKKERFSLILESASTNQTSMYLCASTPFAAVSYEQYFGPGTRLTVT.

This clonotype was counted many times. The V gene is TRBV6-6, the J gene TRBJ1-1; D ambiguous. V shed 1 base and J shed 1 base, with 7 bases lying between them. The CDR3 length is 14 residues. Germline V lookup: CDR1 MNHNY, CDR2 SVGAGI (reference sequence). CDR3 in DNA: TGTGCCAGCAGTTACTATGGGCCGAACACTGAAGCTTTCTTT. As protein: CASSYYGPNTEAFF.

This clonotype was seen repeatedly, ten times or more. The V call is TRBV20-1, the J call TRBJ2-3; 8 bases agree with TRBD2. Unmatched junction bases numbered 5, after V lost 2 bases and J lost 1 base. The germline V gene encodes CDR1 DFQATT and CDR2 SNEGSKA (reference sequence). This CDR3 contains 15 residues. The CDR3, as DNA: TGCAGTGCTAGAACGGGGGGGCGGGGCACAGATACGCAGTATTTT. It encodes CSARTGGRGTDTQYF.

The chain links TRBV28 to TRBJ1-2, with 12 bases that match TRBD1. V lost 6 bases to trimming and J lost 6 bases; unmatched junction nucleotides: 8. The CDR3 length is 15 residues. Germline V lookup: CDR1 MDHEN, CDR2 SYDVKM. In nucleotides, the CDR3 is TGTGCCAGCAGGAACCGGGACAGGGGGCTTGATGGCTACACCTTC. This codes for CASRNRDRGLDGYTF.

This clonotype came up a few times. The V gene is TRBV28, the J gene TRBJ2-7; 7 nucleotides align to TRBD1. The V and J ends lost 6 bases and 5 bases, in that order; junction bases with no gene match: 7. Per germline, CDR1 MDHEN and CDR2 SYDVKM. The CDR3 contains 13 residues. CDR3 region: CASRQGIIHEQYF. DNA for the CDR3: TGTGCCAGCAGACAGGGGATAATCCACGAGCAGTACTTC.